This T cell receptor (beta chain) emerged from a study of blood T cells in healthy people across ages. Study-level background: About one barcoded TCR beta cDNA was captured per two T cells. Study-wide results and caveats: In the absence of known donor CMV status, changes in expanded clonotypes were possibly confounded. Conclusively comparing naive with antigen-experienced cells was impossible with unsorted PBMCs.

As regards this clonotype: Its antigen remains unidentified.

This CDR3 spans 16 amino acids. Germline lookup yields CDR1 SGHTA and CDR2 FQGNSA. A sample-barcoded 5' primer and a J-beta primer mix were used in a second PCR of about 6 to 11 cycles. Individual samples furnished no less than 3 million CDR3-containing paired-end reads apiece. Using its own MiXCR run on the 5' RACE reads, TCRdb lists one record per CDR3 protein. The table lists about 730,000 distinct CDR3 sequences, roughly 47% of them singletons, with 20% to 25% in the top ten. The chain uses TRBV7-2 and TRBJ2-7, with TRBD2 matching 10 bases. Judging by the DNA end, TRBJ2-5 fits better; the J call may be wrong. Sequenced sample: blood. This TCR came from an older woman in good health. The DNA for the CDR3 is TGTGCCAGCAGCTCCCAACCTAGCGGGGGTCAGGAGACCCAGTACTTC. Protein product: CASSSQPSGGQETQYF.